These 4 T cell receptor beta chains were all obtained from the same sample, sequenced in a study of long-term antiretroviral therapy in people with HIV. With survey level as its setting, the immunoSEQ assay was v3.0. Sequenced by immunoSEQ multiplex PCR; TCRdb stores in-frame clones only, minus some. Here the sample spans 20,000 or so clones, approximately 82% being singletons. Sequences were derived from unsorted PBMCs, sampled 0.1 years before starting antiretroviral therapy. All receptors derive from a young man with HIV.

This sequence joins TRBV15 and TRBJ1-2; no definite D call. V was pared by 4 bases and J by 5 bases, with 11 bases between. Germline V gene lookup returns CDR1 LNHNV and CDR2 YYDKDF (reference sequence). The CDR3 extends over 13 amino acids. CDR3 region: CATSITGSYGYTF. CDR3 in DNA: TGTGCCACCAGCATCACGGGGAGTTATGGCTACACCTTC. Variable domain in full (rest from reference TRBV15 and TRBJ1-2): DAMVIQNPRYQVTQFGKPVTLSCSQTLNHNVMYWYQQKSSQAPKLLFHYYDKDFNNEADTPDNFQSRRPNTSFCFLDIRSPGLGDTAMYLCATSITGSYGYTFGSGTRLTVV.

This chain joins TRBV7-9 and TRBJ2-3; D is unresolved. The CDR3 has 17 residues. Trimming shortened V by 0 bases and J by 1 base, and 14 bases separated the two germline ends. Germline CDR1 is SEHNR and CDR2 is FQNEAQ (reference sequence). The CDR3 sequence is CASSLALARLGTDTQYF. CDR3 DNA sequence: TGTGCCAGCAGCTTAGCGCTCGCGCGCTTGGGCACAGATACGCAGTATTTT.

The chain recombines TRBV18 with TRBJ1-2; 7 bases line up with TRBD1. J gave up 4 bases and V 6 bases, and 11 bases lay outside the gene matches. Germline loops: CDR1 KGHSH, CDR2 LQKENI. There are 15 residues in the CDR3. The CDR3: CASSPESGGSYGYTF. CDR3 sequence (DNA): TGTGCCAGCTCCCCTGAATCAGGGGGAAGCTATGGCTACACCTTC.

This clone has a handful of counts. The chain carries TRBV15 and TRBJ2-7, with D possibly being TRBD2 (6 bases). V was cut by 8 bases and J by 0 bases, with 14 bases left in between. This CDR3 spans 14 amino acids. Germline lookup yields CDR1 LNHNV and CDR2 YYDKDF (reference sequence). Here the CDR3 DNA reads TGTGCCACCGGTGAGGGACTTCTCTCCTACGAGCAGTACTTC. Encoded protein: CATGEGLLSYEQYF.